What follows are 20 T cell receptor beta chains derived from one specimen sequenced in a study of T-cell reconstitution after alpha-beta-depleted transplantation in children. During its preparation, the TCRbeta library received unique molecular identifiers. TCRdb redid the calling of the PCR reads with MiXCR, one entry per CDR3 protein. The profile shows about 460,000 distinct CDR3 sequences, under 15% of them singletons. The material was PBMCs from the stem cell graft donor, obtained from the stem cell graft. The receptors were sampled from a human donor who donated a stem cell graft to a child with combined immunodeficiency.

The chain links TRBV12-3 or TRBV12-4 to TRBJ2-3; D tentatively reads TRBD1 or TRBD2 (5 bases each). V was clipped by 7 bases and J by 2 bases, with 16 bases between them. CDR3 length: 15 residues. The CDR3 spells CASTWRAGPTDTQYF. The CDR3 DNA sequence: TGTGCCAGCACCTGGCGGGCAGGGCCCACAGATACGCAGTATTTT.

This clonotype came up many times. CDR3 DNA sequence: TGTGCCAGCAGAAAACGACAGGGAGCGAACACTGAAGCTTTCTTT. This codes for CASRKRQGANTEAFF. The chain carries TRBV12-3 or TRBV12-4 and TRBJ1-1, with 7 bases aligning to TRBD1. After removal of 6 bases from V and 1 base from J, the junction contained 8 bases not matched to a gene. CDR3 length equals 15 residues.

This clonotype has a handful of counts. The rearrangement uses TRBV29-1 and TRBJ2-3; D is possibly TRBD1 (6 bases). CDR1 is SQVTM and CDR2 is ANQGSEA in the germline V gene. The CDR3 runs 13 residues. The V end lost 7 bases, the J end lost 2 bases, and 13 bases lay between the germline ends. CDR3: CSDLRDNTDTQYF. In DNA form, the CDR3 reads TGCAGCGACCTCCGGGACAACACAGATACGCAGTATTTT.

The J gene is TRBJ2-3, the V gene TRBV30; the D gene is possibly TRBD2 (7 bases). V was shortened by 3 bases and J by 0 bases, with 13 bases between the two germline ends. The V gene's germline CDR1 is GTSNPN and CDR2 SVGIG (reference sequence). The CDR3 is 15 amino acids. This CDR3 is CAWRGGTTSTDTQYF. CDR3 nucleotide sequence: TGTGCCTGGAGAGGGGGGACTACTAGCACAGATACGCAGTATTTT.

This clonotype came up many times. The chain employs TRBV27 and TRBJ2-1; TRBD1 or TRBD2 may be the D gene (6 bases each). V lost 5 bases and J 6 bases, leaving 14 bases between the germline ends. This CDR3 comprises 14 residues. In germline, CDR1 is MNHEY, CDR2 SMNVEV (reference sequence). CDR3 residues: CASSPGGQLNEQFF. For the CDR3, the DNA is TGTGCCAGCAGTCCCGGGGGCCAACTCAATGAGCAGTTCTTC.

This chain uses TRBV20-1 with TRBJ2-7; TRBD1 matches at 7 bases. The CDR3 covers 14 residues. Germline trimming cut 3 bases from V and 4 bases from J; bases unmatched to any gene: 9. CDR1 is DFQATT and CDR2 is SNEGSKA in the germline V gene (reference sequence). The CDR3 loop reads CSASGRTGPYEQYF. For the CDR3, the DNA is TGCAGTGCTAGTGGAAGGACAGGCCCGTACGAGCAGTACTTC.

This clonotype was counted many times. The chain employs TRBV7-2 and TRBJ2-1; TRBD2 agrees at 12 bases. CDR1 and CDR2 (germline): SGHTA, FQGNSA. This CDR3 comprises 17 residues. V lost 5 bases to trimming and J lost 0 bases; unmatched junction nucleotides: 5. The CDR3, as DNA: TGTGCCAGCAGCCGGACTAGCGGGGTTAGCTCCTACAATGAGCAGTTCTTC. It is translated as CASSRTSGVSSYNEQFF.

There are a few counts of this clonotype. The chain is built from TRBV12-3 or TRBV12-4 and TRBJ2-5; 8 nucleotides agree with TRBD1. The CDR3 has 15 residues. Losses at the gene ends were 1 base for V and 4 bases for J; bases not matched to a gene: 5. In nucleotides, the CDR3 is TGTGCCAGCAGTTTAGGGCAGGGGGCGAGAGAGACCCAGTACTTC. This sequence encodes CASSLGQGARETQYF.

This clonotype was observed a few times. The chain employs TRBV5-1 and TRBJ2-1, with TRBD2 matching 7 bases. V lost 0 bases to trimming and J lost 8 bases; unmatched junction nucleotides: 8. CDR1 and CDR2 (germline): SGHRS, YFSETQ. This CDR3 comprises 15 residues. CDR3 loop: CASSLGDYTTDEQFF. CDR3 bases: TGCGCCAGCAGCTTGGGGGACTACACAACGGATGAGCAGTTCTTC.

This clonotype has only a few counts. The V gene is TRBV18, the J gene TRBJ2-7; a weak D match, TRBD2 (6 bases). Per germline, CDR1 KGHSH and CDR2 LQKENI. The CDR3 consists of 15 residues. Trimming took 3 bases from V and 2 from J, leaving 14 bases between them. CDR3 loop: CASSPGTGTPYEQYF. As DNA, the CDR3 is TGTGCCAGCTCACCTGGGACTGGCACCCCCTACGAGCAGTACTTC.

CDR3 in DNA: TGTGCCAGCACCCAAGGGGTCCTGGTGAACACTGAAGCTTTCTTT. Protein: CASTQGVLVNTEAFF. V and J are TRBV12-3 or TRBV12-4 and TRBJ1-1; possibly TRBD1 for D (5 bases). CDR3 size: 15 residues. V dropped 7 bases and J dropped 0 bases, with 15 bases sitting between them.

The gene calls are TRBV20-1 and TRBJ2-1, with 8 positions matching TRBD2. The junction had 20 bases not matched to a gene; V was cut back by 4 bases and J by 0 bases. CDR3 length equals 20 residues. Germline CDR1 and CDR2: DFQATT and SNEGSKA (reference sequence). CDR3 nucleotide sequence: TGCAGTGCTAACGGCGATTTCGGGGGGCACAGCGGGAGCTCCTACAATGAGCAGTTCTTC. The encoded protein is CSANGDFGGHSGSSYNEQFF.

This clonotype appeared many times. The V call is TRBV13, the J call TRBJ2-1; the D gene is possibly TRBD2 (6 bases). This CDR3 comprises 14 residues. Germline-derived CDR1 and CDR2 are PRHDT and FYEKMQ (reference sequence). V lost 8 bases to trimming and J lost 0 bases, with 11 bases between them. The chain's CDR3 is CASAGTLSYNEQFF. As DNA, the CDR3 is TGTGCCAGCGCCGGGACTCTCTCCTACAATGAGCAGTTCTTC.

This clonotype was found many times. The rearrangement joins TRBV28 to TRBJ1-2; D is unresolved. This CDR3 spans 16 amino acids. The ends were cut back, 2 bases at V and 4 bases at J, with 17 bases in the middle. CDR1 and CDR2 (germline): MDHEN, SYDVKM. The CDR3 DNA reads TGTGCCAGCAGTTTAATGTCCCGGGGTAGAGCCTATGGCTACACCTTC. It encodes CASSLMSRGRAYGYTF.

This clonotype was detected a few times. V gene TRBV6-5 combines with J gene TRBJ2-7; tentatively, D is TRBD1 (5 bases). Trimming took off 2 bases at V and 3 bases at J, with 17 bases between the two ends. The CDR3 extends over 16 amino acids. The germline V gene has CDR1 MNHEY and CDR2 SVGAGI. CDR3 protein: CASSYAPRTSYYEQYF. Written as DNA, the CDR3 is TGTGCCAGCAGTTACGCACCCCGGACATCTTACTACGAGCAGTACTTC.

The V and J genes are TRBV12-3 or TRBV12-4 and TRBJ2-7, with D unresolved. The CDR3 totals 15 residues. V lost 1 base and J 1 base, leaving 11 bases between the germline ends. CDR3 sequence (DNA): TGTGCCAGCAGTTTAGGCGGCAACCCATCCTACGAGCAGTACTTC. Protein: CASSLGGNPSYEQYF.

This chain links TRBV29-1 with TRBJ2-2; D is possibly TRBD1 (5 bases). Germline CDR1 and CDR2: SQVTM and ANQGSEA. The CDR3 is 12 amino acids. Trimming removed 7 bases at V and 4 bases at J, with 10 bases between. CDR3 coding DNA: TGCAGCGCCCAGGGCGCCACCGGGGAGCTGTTTTTT. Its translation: CSAQGATGELFF.

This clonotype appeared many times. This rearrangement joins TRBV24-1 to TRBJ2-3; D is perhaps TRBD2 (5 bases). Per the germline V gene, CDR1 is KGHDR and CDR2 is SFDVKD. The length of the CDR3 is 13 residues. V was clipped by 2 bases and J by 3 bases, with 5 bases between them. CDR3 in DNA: TGTGCCACCAGTGATTGGAGGACAGATACGCAGTATTTT. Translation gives CATSDWRTDTQYF.

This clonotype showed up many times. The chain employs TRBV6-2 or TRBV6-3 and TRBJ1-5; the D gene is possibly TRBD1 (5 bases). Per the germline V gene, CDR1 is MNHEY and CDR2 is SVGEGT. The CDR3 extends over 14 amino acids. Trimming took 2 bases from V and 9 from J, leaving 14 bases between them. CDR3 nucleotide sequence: TGTGCCAGCAGTTACGGGGCGGGTAGTCGGCCCCAGCATTTT. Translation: CASSYGAGSRPQHF.

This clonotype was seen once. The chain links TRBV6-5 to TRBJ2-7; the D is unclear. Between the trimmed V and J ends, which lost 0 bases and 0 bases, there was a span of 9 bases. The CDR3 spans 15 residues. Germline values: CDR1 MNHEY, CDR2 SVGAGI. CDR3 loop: CASSYSPRFSYEQYF. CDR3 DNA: TGTGCCAGCAGTTACTCGCCCAGATTCTCCTACGAGCAGTACTTC.